This T cell receptor (beta chain) stems from a study of identical twins. Trimming left V 6 bases short and J 0 bases short, with 15 bases between. The germline V gene has CDR1 MNHNS and CDR2 SASEGT. The CDR3 has 16 amino acids. Regarding the study as a whole: Monozygotic twin pairs showed more out-of-frame TCR alpha sharing than models estimated. Conclusions came from cross-sectional statistical analysis, not from following the same donors.

TCRdb re-derived calls from the 5' RACE reads in MiXCR, one entry per CDR3 protein. The table has about 530,000 distinct CDR3 sequences, 20% to 25% seen once. This clonotype has a handful of counts. Its matching antigen is unknown. These same data were also listed under a study on yellow fever vaccine responses in identical twins. That source adds: The T cell response to vaccination in identical twins was reportedly partly convergent and partly personalized.

This TCR derives from a woman between 18 and 29 years old in good health. The J gene is TRBJ2-1, the V gene TRBV6-1, with D possibly being TRBD1 (5 bases). The sequenced material came from CD4+ T cells sorted from blood. The CDR3 reads CASSRVSSSSYNEQFF. Here the CDR3 DNA reads TGTGCCAGCAGCAGGGTCAGCAGCAGCTCCTACAATGAGCAGTTCTTC.